This T cell receptor (beta chain) was identified during a study of blood T cell repertoires in COVID-19. Study context: COVID-19 samples, acute and convalescent, were from the United States, Italy and Spain. In each case, the material was cDNA or gDNA derived from T cells, B-cell-depleted T cells, or PBMCs.

The authors' processing: It was from reference gene primer amplification that nucleated cell counts were estimated. The method was immunoSEQ multiplex PCR; TCRdb's version includes in-frame clones alone and lacks a portion of them. D and trimming were read from the DNA, whereas the V and J calls and clone size are those reported in that table. The sample has roughly 110,000 clones, approximately 90% seen once; the top ten hold approximately 4.4%. The CDR3 length is 15 residues. The chain carries TRBV21-1 and TRBJ2-7; whether TRBD2, the table's D call, matches the DNA was not checked. TRBV21-1 corresponds to a pseudogene. Specimen: peripheral blood. This TCR was sampled from a woman between 45 and 65 years old with acute or convalescent COVID-19. The CDR3, as DNA: TGTGCCAGCAGCAAAGCTGAGAGACGGGCCTACGAGCAGTACTTC. Translation: CASSKAERRAYEQYF.